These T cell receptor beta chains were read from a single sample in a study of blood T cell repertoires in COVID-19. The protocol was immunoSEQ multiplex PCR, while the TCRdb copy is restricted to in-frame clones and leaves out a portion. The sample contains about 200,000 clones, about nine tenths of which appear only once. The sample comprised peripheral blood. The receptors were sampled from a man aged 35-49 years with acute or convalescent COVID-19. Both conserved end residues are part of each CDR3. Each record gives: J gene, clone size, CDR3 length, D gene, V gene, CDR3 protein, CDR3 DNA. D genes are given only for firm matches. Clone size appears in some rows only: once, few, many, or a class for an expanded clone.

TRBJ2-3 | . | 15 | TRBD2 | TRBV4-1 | CASSPGTTGSDTQYF | TGCGCCAGCAGCCCTGGGACTACCGGGTCGGATACGCAGTATTTT
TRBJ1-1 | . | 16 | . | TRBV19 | CASSMGAGPMNTEAFF | TGTGCCAGTAGTATGGGGGCAGGGCCTATGAACACTGAAGCTTTCTTT
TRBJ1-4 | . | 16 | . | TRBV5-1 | CASSPRQATTNEKLFF | TGCGCCAGCAGCCCCCGGCAGGCAACAACTAATGAAAAACTGTTTTTT
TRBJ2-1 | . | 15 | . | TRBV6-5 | CASSYDRGSHNEQFF | TGTGCCAGCAGTTACGACCGGGGTTCCCACAATGAGCAGTTCTTC
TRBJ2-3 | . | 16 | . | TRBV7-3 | CASSQQGGGLTDTQYF | TGTGCCAGCAGCCAACAGGGAGGGGGGCTCACAGATACGCAGTATTTT
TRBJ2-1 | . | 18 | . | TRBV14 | CASSQDTSGLLFYNEQFF | TGTGCCAGCAGCCAAGATACCAGCGGGCTACTTTTTTACAATGAGCAGTTCTTC
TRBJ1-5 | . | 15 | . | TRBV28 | CASSFRQVNNQPQHF | TGTGCCAGCAGTTTCCGACAGGTAAACAATCAGCCCCAGCATTTT
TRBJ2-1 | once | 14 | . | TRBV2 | CASIHRDTYNEQFF | TGTGCCAGCATCCACCGGGATACCTACAATGAGCAGTTCTTC
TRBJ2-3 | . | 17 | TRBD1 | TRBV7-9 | CASSLNMEQGVTDTQYF | TGTGCCAGCAGCTTAAATATGGAACAGGGGGTCACAGATACGCAGTATTTT
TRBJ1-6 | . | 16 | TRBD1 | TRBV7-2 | CASSPGQGRGNSPLHF | TGTGCCAGCAGCCCCGGACAGGGGAGAGGGAATTCACCCCTCCACTTT
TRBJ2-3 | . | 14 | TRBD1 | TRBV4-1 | CASSLGQPTDTQYF | TGCGCCAGCAGCCTGGGACAGCCCACAGATACGCAGTATTTT
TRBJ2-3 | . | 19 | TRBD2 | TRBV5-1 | CASSSSPASGGFSTDTQYF | TGCGCCAGCAGCTCGTCCCCAGCTAGCGGAGGATTTAGCACAGATACGCAGTATTTT
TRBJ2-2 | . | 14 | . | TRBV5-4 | CASSLHSNTGELFF | TGTGCCAGCAGCTTGCACTCGAACACCGGGGAGCTGTTTTTT
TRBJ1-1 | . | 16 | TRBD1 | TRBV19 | CASSGTGDPRRTEAFF | TGTGCCAGTAGCGGGACAGGGGACCCCCGTCGCACTGAAGCTTTCTTT
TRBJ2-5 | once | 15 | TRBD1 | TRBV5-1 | CASSATGGILETQYF | TGCGCCAGCAGCGCGACAGGGGGGATTTTGGAGACCCAGTACTTC
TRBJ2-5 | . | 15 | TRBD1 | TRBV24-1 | CATSDFGQGFETQYF | TGTGCCACCAGTGATTTTGGACAGGGATTCGAGACCCAGTACTTC
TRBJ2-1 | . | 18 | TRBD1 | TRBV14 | CASSQDWNRDRVSDEQFF | TGTGCCAGCAGCCAAGATTGGAACCGGGACAGAGTTTCTGATGAGCAGTTCTTC
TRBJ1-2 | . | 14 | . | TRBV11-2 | CASSLARGPYGYTF | TGTGCCAGCAGCTTAGCCCGGGGTCCCTATGGCTACACCTTC
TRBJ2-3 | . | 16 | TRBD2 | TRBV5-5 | CASSLGLAGGQDTQYF | TGTGCCAGCAGCTTAGGACTAGCGGGAGGGCAAGATACGCAGTATTTT
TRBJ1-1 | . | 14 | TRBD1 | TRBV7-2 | CASSLGDRHTEAFF | TGTGCCAGCAGCTTAGGGGACAGACACACTGAAGCTTTCTTT
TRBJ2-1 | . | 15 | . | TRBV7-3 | CASSYIRTDYNEQFF | TGTGCCAGCAGCTATATAAGGACAGACTACAATGAGCAGTTCTTC
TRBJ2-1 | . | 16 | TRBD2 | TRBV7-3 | CASSPFSGRTYNEQFF | TGTGCCAGCAGCCCGTTTAGCGGGAGGACGTACAATGAGCAGTTCTTC
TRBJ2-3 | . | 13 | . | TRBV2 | CASSGPLPDTQYF | TGTGCCAGCAGTGGTCCCCTCCCAGATACGCAGTATTTT
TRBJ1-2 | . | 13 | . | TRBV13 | CASSQGNIGGYTF | TGTGCCAGCAGCCAGGGGAACATCGGTGGCTACACCTTC
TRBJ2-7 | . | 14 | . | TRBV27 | CASSPGEGKREQYF | TGTGCCAGCAGTCCAGGGGAAGGGAAAAGAGAGCAGTACTTC
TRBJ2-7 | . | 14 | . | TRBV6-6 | CASSYAGQTYEQYF | TGTGCCAGCAGTTACGCGGGACAGACCTACGAGCAGTACTTC
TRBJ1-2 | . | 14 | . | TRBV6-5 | CASSYAAVGYGYTF | TGTGCCAGCAGTTACGCGGCAGTCGGCTATGGCTACACCTTC
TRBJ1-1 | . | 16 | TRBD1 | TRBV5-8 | CASSSYSGTGYTEAFF | TGTGCCAGCAGCTCCTACTCCGGGACAGGATACACTGAAGCTTTCTTT
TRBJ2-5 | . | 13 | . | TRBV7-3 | CASSNGQQETQYF | TGTGCCAGCAGCAACGGACAGCAAGAGACCCAGTACTTC
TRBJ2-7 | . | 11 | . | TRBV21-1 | CASSTAYEQYF | TGTGCCAGCAGCACAGCCTACGAGCAGTACTTC
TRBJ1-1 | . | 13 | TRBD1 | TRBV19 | CASGSGGASEAFF | TGTGCCAGTGGATCAGGGGGCGCTTCTGAAGCTTTCTTT
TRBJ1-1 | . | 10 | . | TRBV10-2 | CATAGTEAFF | TGCGCCACCGCGGGCACTGAAGCTTTCTTT
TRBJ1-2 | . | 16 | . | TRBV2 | CASSESFGGGSYGYTF | TGTGCCAGCAGTGAAAGTTTCGGTGGGGGCTCCTATGGCTACACCTTC
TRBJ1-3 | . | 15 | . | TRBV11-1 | CASSPGGIGVDTIYF | TGTGCCAGCAGCCCCGGGGGGATCGGCGTTGACACCATATATTTT
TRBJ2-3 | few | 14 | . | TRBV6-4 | CASSDSGVPHTQYF | TGTGCCAGCAGTGACTCAGGGGTACCTCATACGCAGTATTTT
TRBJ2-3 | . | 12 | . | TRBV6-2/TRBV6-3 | CASSLGTDKRYF | TGTGCCAGCAGCCTCGGAACCGACAAAAGGTATTTT
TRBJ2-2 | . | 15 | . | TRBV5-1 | CASSGAAGRTGELFF | TGCGCCAGCAGCGGGGCGGCGGGACGGACCGGGGAGCTGTTTTTT
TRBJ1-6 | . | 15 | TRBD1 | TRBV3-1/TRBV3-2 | CASSQGTGGGSPLHF | TGTGCCAGCAGCCAAGGGACAGGGGGCGGATCACCCCTCCACTTT
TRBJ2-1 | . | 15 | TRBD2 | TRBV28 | CASSLDGLAGGVGFF | TGTGCCAGCAGTTTAGATGGACTAGCGGGAGGGGTAGGGTTCTTC
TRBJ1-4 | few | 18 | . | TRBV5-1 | CASSLQGGWERSFEKLFF | TGCGCCAGCAGCTTGCAAGGAGGGTGGGAACGATCTTTTGAAAAACTGTTTTTT
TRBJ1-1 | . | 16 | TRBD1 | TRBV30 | CAWTREGTGVRTEAFF | TGTGCCTGGACGAGGGAGGGGACAGGGGTGAGGACTGAAGCTTTCTTT